This T cell receptor (beta chain) stems from a study of T-cell memory formation after mild COVID-19. Overall study results and limits: Cross-reactive memory apparently joined, as some responding clones appeared in pre-infection memory.

Remarks on this clonotype: Its antigen is currently unknown.

Per the germline V gene, CDR1 is SEHNR and CDR2 is FQNEAQ (reference sequence). The CDR3 totals 14 residues. Trimming at V came to 1 base and at J to 9 bases, leaving 7 bases not matched to a gene. TCRdb re-called the 5' RACE reads with MiXCR, one entry per CDR3 protein. Here the sample spans 430,000 or so distinct CDR3 sequences, roughly 25% being singletons. The gene calls are TRBV7-9 and TRBJ2-3, with 7 bases lining up with TRBD2. The receptor comes from an adult woman who had mild COVID-19 (a few samples of this study predate the infection). Cell type and time point are not known. The sample comprised PBMCs or a T cell subset sorted from them (not recorded which). CDR3 sequence reads: CASSLEILAETQYF. DNA for the CDR3: TGTGCCAGCAGCTTAGAAATTCTAGCGGAGACGCAGTATTTT.